A selection of T cell receptor beta chains follows, all from one sample in a study of blood T cell repertoires in COVID-19. The repertoire was sequenced with immunoSEQ multiplex PCR; TCRdb's copy has only in-frame clones and lacks some. Of about 59,000 clones in the sample, 65% to 85% were seen once. The sequenced sample was peripheral blood. Every receptor here comes from a man in his sixties with acute or convalescent COVID-19. The CDR3 runs from the conserved cysteine through the conserved F or W. Each record gives: CDR3 protein, J gene, V gene, clone size. A row's size may be missing; if present it is once, few, many or a size class.

CDR3 protein: CASSLTGGGNTIYF
J gene: TRBJ1-3
V gene: TRBV4-1
clone size: NA

CDR3 protein: CASSSGTDTDTQYF
J gene: TRBJ2-3
V gene: TRBV5-1
clone size: NA

CDR3 protein: CASHRSGGADTQYF
J gene: TRBJ2-3
V gene: TRBV6-5
clone size: few

CDR3 protein: CASSPTGANNQPQHF
J gene: TRBJ1-5
V gene: TRBV5-1
clone size: NA

CDR3 protein: CASSTDSLRSGANVLTF
J gene: TRBJ2-6
V gene: TRBV19
clone size: NA

CDR3 protein: CASSSDRAHYEQYF
J gene: TRBJ2-7
V gene: TRBV27
clone size: NA

CDR3 protein: CASSGGSGVRGNTIYF
J gene: TRBJ1-3
V gene: TRBV5-4
clone size: NA

CDR3 protein: CAIRDRDYQPQHF
J gene: TRBJ1-5
V gene: TRBV10-3
clone size: NA

CDR3 protein: CASKLAGGLQETQYF
J gene: TRBJ2-5
V gene: TRBV5-1
clone size: NA

CDR3 protein: CASSYGGNQETQYF
J gene: TRBJ2-5
V gene: TRBV6-5
clone size: NA

CDR3 protein: CASSSGLAGHGWADTQYF
J gene: TRBJ2-3
V gene: TRBV13
clone size: NA

CDR3 protein: CASRTSGDGAPLHF
J gene: TRBJ1-6
V gene: TRBV5-1
clone size: few

CDR3 protein: CASSPDRAYSYEQYF
J gene: TRBJ2-7
V gene: TRBV5-1
clone size: NA

CDR3 protein: CASSEAGRPNYGYTF
J gene: TRBJ1-2
V gene: TRBV6-1
clone size: once